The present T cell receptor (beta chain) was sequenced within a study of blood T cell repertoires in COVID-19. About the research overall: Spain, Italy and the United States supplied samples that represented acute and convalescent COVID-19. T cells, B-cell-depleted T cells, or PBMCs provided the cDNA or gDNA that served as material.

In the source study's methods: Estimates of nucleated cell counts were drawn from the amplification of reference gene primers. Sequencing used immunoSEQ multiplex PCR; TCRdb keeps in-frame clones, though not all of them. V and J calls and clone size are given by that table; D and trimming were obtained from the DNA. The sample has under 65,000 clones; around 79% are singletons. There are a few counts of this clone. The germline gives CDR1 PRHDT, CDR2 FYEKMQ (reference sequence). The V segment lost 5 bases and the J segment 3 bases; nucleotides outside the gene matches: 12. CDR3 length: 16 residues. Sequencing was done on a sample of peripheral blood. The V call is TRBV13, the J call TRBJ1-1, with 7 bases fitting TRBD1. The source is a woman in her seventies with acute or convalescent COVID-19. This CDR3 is CASSPRTGFRDTEAFF. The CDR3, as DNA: TGTGCCAGCAGCCCTCGGACAGGCTTTAGGGACACTGAAGCTTTCTTT. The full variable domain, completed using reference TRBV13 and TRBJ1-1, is AAGVIQSPRHLIKEKRETATLKCYPIPRHDTVYWYQQGPGQDPQFLISFYEKMQSDKGSIPDRFSAQQFSDYHSELNMSSLELGDSALYFCASSPRTGFRDTEAFFGQGTRLTVV.